This T cell receptor (beta chain) was found in a study of shared clonotypes between healthy human individuals. Study context: Researchers assigned three CD4 naive, three CD4 memory, two CD8 naive and one CD8 memory plate to each donor.

The deep-level immunoSEQ assay was used. TCRdb's table, derived via immunoSEQ multiplex PCR, lists solely in-frame clones and lacks some. This repertoire shows more than 2 million clones, nearly 97% found once; its top ten account for around 0.13%. Only Caucasian adults living in Nashville, Tennessee made up the donor group. The sample consisted of naive CD4+ T cells sorted from blood. Subset in this sample: CD45RA+ positively selected. This clonotype was obtained from a young man in good health.

CDR3 sequence (DNA): TGTGCCAGCAGCTTTTTGGAGGGGAACGAGCAGTACTTC. Translated: CASSFLEGNEQYF. The gene calls are TRBV7-2 and TRBJ2-7; a possible D gene is TRBD2 (6 bases). The ends were cut back, 3 bases at V and 5 bases at J, with 11 bases in the middle. CDR1 and CDR2 from the germline V gene are SGHTA and FQGNSA. The CDR3 has 13 amino acids.